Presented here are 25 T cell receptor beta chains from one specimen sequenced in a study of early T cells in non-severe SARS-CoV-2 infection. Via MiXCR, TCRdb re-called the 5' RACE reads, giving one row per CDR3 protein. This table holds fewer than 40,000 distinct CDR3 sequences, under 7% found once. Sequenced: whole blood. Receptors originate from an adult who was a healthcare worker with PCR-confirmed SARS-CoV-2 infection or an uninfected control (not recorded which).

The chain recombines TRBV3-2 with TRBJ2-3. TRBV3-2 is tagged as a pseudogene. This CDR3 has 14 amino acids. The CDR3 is CASGQGSITDTQYF. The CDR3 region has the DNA TGTGCCAGCGGACAAGGGTCGATCACAGATACGCAGTATTTT.

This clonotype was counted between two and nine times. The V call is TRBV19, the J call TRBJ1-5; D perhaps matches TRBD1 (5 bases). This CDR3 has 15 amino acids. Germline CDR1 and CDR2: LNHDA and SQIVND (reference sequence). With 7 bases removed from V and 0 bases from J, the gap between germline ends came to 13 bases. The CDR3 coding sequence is TGTGCCAGTAACCACTCAGGGAATAGCAATCAGCCCCAGCATTTT. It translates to CASNHSGNSNQPQHF.

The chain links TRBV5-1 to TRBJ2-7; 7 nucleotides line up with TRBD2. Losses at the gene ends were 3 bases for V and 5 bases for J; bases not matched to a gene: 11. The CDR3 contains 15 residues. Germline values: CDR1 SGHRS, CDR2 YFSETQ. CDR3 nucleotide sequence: TGCGCCAGCAGCTCCTCTGAATGGACTAGTGACGAGCAGTACTTC. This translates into CASSSSEWTSDEQYF.

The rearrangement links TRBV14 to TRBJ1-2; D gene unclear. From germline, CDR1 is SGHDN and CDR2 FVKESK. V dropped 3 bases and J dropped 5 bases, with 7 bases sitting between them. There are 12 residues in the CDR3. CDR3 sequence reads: CASSQGGYGYTF. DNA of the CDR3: TGTGCCAGCAGCCAGGGAGGGTATGGCTACACCTTC.

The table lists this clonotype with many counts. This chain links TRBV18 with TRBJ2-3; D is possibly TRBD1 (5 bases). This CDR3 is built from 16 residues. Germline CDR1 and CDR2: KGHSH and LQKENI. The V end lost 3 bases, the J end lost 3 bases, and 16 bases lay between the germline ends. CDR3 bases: TGTGCCAGCTCACCTTCTCAGGGCTTCGGGACAGATACGCAGTATTTT. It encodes CASSPSQGFGTDTQYF.

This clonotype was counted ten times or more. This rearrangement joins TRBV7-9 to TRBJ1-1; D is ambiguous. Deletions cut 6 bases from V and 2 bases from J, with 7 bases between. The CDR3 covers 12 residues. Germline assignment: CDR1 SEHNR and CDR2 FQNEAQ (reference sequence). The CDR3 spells CASSYANTEAFF. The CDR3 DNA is TGTGCCAGCAGTTATGCTAACACTGAAGCTTTCTTT.

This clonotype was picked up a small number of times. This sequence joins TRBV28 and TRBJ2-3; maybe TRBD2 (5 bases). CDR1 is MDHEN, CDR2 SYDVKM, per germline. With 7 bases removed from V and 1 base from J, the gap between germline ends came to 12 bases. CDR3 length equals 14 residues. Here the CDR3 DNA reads TGTGCCAGCATCCCGGAGCGGCGCACAGATACGCAGTATTTT. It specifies CASIPERRTDTQYF. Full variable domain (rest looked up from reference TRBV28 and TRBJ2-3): DVKVTQSSRYLVKRTGEKVFLECVQDMDHENMFWYRQDPGLGLRLIYFSYDVKMKEKGDIPEGYSVSREKKERFSLILESASTNQTSMYLCASIPERRTDTQYFGPGTRLTVL.

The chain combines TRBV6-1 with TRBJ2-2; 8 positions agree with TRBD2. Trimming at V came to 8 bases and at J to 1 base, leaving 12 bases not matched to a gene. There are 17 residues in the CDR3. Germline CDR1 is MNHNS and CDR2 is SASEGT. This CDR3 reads CASLSGSENWNTGELFF. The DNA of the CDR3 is TGTGCCAGCTTGAGCGGGAGCGAAAATTGGAACACCGGGGAGCTGTTTTTT.

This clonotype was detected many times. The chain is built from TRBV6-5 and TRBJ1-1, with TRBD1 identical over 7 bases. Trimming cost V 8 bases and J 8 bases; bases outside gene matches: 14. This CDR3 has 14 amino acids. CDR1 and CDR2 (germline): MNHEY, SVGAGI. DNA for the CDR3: TGTGCCAGCGAGAAGCCGGGACAGACGAAAGAAGCTTTCTTT. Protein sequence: CASEKPGQTKEAFF.

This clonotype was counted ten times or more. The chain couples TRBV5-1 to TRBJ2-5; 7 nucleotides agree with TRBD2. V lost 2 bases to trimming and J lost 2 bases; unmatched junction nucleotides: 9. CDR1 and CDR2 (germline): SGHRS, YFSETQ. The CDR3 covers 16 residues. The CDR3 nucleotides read TGCGCCAGCAGCTTACATAGCGGGTTGGAACAAGAGACCCAGTACTTC. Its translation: CASSLHSGLEQETQYF.

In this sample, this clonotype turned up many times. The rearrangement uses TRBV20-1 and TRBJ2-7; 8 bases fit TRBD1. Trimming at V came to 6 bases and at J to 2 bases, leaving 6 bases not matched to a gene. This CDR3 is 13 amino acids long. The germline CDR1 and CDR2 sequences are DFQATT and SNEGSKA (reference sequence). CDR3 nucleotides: TGCAGTGCAATGGACAGGGAACCCTACGAGCAGTACTTC. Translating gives CSAMDREPYEQYF.

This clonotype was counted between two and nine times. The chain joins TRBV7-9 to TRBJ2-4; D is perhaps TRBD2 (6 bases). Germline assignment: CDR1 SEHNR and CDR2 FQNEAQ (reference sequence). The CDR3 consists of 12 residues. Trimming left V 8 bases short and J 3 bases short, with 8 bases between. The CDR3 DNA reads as TGTGCCAGCGGGCGGGACAAAAACATTCAGTACTTC. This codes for CASGRDKNIQYF.

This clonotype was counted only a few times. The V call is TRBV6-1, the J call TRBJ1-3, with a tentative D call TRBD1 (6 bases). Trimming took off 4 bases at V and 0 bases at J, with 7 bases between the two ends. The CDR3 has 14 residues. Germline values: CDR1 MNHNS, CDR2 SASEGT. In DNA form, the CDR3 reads TGTGCCAGCAGTGGGACAGCCTCTGGAAACACCATATATTTT. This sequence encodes CASSGTASGNTIYF.

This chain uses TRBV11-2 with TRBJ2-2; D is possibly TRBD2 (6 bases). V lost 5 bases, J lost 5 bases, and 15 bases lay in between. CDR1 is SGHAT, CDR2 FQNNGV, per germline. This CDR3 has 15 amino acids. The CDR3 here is CASSPTSGSTGELFF. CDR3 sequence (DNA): TGTGCCAGCAGCCCAACCAGCGGGTCAACCGGGGAGCTGTTTTTT.

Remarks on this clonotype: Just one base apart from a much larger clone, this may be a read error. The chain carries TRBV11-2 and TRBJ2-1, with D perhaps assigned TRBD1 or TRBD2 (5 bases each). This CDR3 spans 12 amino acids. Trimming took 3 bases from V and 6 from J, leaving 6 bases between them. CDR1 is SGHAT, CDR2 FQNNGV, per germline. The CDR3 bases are TGTGCCAGCAGCTTCGGGGCCAATGAGCAGTTCTTC. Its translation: CASSFGANEQFF.

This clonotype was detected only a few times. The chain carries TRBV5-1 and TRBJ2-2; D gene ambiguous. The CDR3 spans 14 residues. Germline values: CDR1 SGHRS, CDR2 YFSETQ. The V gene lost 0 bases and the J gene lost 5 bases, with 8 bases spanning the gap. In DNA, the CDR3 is TGCGCCAGCAGCTTGGATTCTCCGACCGGGGAGCTGTTTTTT. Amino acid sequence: CASSLDSPTGELFF.

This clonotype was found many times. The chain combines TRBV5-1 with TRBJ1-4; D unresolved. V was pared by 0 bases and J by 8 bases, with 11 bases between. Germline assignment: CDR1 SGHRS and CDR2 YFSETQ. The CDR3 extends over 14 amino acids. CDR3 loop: CASSLAGNGEKLFF. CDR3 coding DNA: TGCGCCAGCAGCTTGGCGGGGAATGGCGAAAAACTGTTTTTT.

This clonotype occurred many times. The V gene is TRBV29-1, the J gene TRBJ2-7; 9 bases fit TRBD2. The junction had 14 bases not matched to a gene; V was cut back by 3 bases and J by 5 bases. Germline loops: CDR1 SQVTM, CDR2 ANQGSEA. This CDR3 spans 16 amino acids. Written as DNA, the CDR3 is TGCAGCGTTGAGGTACTCGCGGGAGGGCCGAGGAACGAGCAGTACTTC. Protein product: CSVEVLAGGPRNEQYF.

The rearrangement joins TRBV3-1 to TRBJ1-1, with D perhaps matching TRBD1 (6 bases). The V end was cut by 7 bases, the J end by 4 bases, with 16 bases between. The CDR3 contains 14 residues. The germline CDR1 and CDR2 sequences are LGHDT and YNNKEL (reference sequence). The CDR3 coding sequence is TGTGCCAGCACCACAGCTACAGGGAGCACTGAAGCTTTCTTT. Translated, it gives CASTTATGSTEAFF.

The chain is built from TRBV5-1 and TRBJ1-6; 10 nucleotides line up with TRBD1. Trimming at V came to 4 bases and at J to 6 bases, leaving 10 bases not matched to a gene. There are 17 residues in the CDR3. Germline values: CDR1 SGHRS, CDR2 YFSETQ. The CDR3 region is CASSRRGTGEINSPLHF. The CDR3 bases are TGCGCCAGCAGCCGCAGGGGGACAGGGGAAATTAATTCACCCCTCCACTTT.

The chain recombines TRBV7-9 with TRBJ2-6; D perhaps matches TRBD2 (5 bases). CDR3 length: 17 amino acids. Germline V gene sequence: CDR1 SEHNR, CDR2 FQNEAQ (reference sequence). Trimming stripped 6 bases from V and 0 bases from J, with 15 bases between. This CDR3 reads CASRSERTASGANVLTF. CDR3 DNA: TGTGCCAGCAGGTCGGAGCGGACCGCCTCTGGGGCCAACGTCCTGACTTTC.

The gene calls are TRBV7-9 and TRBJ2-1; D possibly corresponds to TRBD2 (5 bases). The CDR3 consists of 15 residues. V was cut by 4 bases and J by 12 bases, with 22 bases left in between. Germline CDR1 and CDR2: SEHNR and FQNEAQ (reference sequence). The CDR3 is CASSSGELTASSQFF. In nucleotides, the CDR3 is TGTGCCAGCAGCTCCGGGGAGTTAACGGCTAGCTCGCAGTTCTTC.

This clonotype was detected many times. CDR3 in DNA: TGCAGTGCTTGGGCCGGGACAGTAACGCAGTATTTT. Translating it yields CSAWAGTVTQYF. The chain joins TRBV20-1 to TRBJ2-3; 7 bases agree with TRBD1. CDR3 length: 12 residues. V shed 5 bases, J shed 9 bases, and the junction held 8 bases outside the gene matches. Germline loops: CDR1 DFQATT, CDR2 SNEGSKA (reference sequence).

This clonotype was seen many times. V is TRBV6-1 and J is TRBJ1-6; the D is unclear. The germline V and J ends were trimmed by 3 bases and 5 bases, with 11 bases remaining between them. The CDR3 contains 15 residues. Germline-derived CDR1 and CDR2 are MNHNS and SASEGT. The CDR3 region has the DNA TGTGCCAGCAGTGAGGCGTCGGCTAATAATTCACCCCTCCACTTT. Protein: CASSEASANNSPLHF.

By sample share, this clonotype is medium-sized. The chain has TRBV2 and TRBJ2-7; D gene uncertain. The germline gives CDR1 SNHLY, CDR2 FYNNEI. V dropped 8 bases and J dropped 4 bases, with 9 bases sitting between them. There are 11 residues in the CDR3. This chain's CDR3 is CASSSRYEQYF. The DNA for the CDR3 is TGTGCCAGCTCCTCCCGGTACGAGCAGTACTTC. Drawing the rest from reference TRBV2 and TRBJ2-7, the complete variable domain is EPEVTQTPSHQVTQMGQEVILRCVPISNHLYFYWYRQILGQKVEFLVSFYNNEISEKSEIFDDQFSVERPDGSNFTLKIRSTKLEDSAMYFCASSSRYEQYFGPGTRLTVT.